This entry features one TCR beta chain sequence. Its antigen is currently unknown. Genomic DNA came from blood regulatory T cells gated CD4+ CD25-high CD127-low. CDR3 length: 18 residues. Trimming removed 6 bases from V and 0 bases from J, with 18 bases in between. Germline CDR1 LGHNT, CDR2 FRNRAP. Some clones are missing from TCRdb's copy, which holds only in-frame ones; the method was immunoSEQ multiplex PCR. The repertoire holds 5,500 to 9,000 clones, under 95% seen once, with roughly 1.5% in the top ten. This specimen belongs to a study of regulatory and conventional T cells in RAG deficiency. Whole-study results and caveats: Control T-cell subsets had markedly higher Shannon entropy and lower Simpson indices than RAG-deficient patients. Other subsets showed roughly 10-fold reductions, but Treg unique TCR beta sequences fell about 100-fold in these patients. Shorter CDR3s in all patient subsets; >75% Treg-Tconv overlap in Omenn.

The same sample was also used in a study of regulatory T cells. That publication notes: The primer mix had 52 TRBV and 13 TRBJ primers.

Material for sequencing was CD127- CD25+ CD4+ Tregs sorted from blood. The source of this sequence is a human donor in good health. This chain connects TRBV12-5 to TRBJ2-6; tentative D call: TRBD1 (6 bases). Here the CDR3 reads CASGPPDSVVSGANVLTF. The CDR3 coding sequence is TGTGCTAGTGGCCCACCGGACAGTGTAGTCTCTGGGGCCAACGTCCTGACTTTC.